A selection of T cell receptor beta chains follows, all from one sample in a study of OX40 agonist ivuxolimab in advanced cancers. The data were produced by immunoSEQ multiplex PCR, yet TCRdb's version contains in-frame clones alone and is incomplete. The data contain about 83,000 clones, more than 80% of them singletons. The starting material was CD4+ or CD8+ T cells sorted from blood, obtained in a trial of the OX40 agonist ivuxolimab. Receptor source: an adult with an advanced solid tumor such as melanoma, head and neck, liver or kidney cancer. CDR3s include the opening cysteine and the closing phenylalanine or tryptophan. A D gene is named only where the DNA matches it firmly. Rows may omit the clone size; those that give it use once, few, many or a size class.

clone_size,d_call,j_call,v_call,cdr3_nt,cdr3_aa
-,-,TRBJ2-5,TRBV15,TGTGCCACCAGCAGACAAGCCGGACTATTCCAAGAGACCCAGTACTTC,CATSRQAGLFQETQYF
many,-,TRBJ2-3,TRBV14,TGTGCCAGCAGCCAAGTTTTGGTAGATACGCAGTATTTT,CASSQVLVDTQYF
-,-,TRBJ2-1,TRBV2,TGTGCCAGCAGCCCACTAGCCTCAATCTACAATGAGCAGTTCTTC,CASSPLASIYNEQFF
-,-,TRBJ2-5,TRBV6-5,TGTGCCAGCAGGACCGGGACTGTCCAAGAGACCCAGTACTTC,CASRTGTVQETQYF
-,-,TRBJ2-3,TRBV5-4,TGTGCCAGCAGCTTCGGGGGAGCGACAGATACGCAGTATTTT,CASSFGGATDTQYF
-,-,TRBJ2-6,TRBV27,TGTGCCAGCAGTTTATTTTCTGGGGCCAACGTCCTGACTTTC,CASSLFSGANVLTF
-,TRBD1,TRBJ1-3,TRBV30,TGTGCCTGGAGTGGGGGACAGCTCTCTGGAAACACCATATATTTT,CAWSGGQLSGNTIYF
-,-,TRBJ1-5,TRBV15,TGTGCCACCAGCAGAGATCGAGGTCTGAGCCAGCCCCAGCATTTT,CATSRDRGLSQPQHF
-,-,TRBJ1-2,TRBV7-3,TGTGCCAGCAGCTTAACGGAAGGGCTCGGCTACACCTTC,CASSLTEGLGYTF
-,-,TRBJ1-2,TRBV30,TGTGCCTGGAGTATGGTGGCTAACTATGGCTACACCTTC,CAWSMVANYGYTF
-,TRBD1,TRBJ2-2,TRBV27,TGTGCCAGCAGTTTCTTAGTCGGGACAGCGAACACCGGGGAGCTGTTTTTT,CASSFLVGTANTGELFF
-,TRBD1,TRBJ1-5,TRBV2,TGTGCCAGCAGTGTCACAGGGGGACCAAATCAGCCCCAGCATTTT,CASSVTGGPNQPQHF
-,TRBD1,TRBJ1-1,TRBV6-5,TGTGCCAGCAGTGGGGGGGACAGGGGGCTTGAAGCTTTCTTT,CASSGGDRGLEAFF
-,TRBD2,TRBJ2-1,TRBV13,TGTGCCAGCAGCACCCCTAGCGGGGGTTCCCACAATGAGCAGTTCTTC,CASSTPSGGSHNEQFF
-,-,TRBJ2-7,TRBV5-4,TGTGCCAGCAGTTTATATATCGGGCAATTACCCTACGAGCAGTACTTC,CASSLYIGQLPYEQYF
-,-,TRBJ1-2,TRBV27,TGTGCCAGCAGTTTATCGAGGAGCTATGGCTACACCTTC,CASSLSRSYGYTF
-,-,TRBJ2-7,TRBV6-5,TGTGCCAGCAGTTATGGCTCTAGTTTTTACGAGCAGTACTTC,CASSYGSSFYEQYF
-,-,TRBJ2-1,TRBV4-3,TGCGCCAGCAGCCAAGTGTTGGGGGGGGGCCGCAATGAGCAGTTCTTC,CASSQVLGGGRNEQFF
-,-,TRBJ2-2,TRBV4-3,TGCGCCAGCAGCTCAGATCTTTCCGGGGGCTACACCGGGGAGCTGTTTTTT,CASSSDLSGGYTGELFF
-,TRBD2,TRBJ2-1,TRBV7-3,TGTGCCAGCAGCTTAGGGCTAGCGGGGTACAATGAGCAGTTCTTC,CASSLGLAGYNEQFF
-,-,TRBJ2-7,TRBV27,TGTGCCAGCAGCCCAGGTCTGCTCTACGAGCAGTACTTC,CASSPGLLYEQYF